A single T cell receptor beta chain is shown here with its context. The antigen is not known. TCRdb's copy holds only in-frame clones and misses some; the assay was immunoSEQ multiplex PCR. The data contain roughly 150,000 clones, about 85% of them singletons. The donors were part of the validation cohort of 100 to 150 subjects. That cohort was separate from the first cohort, which comprised about 670 subjects. The sample comes from a study of cytomegalovirus exposure and HLA in healthy donors. Study-wide results and caveats: Under in vitro conditions, three CMV-associated chains were confirmed as specific for CMV antigens.

Specimen: PBMCs. The receptor was derived from a man under 40 in good health and CMV-seropositive.

DNA for the CDR3: TGTGCCAGCAGCGACCCGACAGGTCCCTATAGCAATCAGCCCCAGCATTTT. Translating it yields CASSDPTGPYSNQPQHF. The rearrangement uses TRBV7-8 and TRBJ1-5; tentative D call: TRBD1 (6 bases). V was clipped by 5 bases and J by 0 bases, with 17 bases between them. This CDR3 is 17 amino acids long. Germline CDR1 SGHVS, CDR2 FQNEAQ.